This entry concerns a single T cell receptor (beta chain). The record originates from a study of tissue T cells after allogeneic stem cell transplantation. Some clones are missing from TCRdb's copy, which holds only in-frame ones; the method was immunoSEQ multiplex PCR. The sample has about 43,000 clones, over 85% seen once. This CDR3 is built from 12 residues. Trimming took off 7 bases at V and 8 bases at J, with 9 bases between the two ends. This TCR came from a woman aged 35-70 years who later had graft-versus-host disease after an allogeneic stem cell transplant. The J gene is TRBJ1-6, the V gene TRBV12-3 or TRBV12-4; weak D call: TRBD1 (5 bases). The source was blood, collected before transplantation. The CDR3 reads CASTGDYSPLHF. For the CDR3, the DNA is TGTGCCAGCACGGGGGATTATTCACCCCTCCACTTT.